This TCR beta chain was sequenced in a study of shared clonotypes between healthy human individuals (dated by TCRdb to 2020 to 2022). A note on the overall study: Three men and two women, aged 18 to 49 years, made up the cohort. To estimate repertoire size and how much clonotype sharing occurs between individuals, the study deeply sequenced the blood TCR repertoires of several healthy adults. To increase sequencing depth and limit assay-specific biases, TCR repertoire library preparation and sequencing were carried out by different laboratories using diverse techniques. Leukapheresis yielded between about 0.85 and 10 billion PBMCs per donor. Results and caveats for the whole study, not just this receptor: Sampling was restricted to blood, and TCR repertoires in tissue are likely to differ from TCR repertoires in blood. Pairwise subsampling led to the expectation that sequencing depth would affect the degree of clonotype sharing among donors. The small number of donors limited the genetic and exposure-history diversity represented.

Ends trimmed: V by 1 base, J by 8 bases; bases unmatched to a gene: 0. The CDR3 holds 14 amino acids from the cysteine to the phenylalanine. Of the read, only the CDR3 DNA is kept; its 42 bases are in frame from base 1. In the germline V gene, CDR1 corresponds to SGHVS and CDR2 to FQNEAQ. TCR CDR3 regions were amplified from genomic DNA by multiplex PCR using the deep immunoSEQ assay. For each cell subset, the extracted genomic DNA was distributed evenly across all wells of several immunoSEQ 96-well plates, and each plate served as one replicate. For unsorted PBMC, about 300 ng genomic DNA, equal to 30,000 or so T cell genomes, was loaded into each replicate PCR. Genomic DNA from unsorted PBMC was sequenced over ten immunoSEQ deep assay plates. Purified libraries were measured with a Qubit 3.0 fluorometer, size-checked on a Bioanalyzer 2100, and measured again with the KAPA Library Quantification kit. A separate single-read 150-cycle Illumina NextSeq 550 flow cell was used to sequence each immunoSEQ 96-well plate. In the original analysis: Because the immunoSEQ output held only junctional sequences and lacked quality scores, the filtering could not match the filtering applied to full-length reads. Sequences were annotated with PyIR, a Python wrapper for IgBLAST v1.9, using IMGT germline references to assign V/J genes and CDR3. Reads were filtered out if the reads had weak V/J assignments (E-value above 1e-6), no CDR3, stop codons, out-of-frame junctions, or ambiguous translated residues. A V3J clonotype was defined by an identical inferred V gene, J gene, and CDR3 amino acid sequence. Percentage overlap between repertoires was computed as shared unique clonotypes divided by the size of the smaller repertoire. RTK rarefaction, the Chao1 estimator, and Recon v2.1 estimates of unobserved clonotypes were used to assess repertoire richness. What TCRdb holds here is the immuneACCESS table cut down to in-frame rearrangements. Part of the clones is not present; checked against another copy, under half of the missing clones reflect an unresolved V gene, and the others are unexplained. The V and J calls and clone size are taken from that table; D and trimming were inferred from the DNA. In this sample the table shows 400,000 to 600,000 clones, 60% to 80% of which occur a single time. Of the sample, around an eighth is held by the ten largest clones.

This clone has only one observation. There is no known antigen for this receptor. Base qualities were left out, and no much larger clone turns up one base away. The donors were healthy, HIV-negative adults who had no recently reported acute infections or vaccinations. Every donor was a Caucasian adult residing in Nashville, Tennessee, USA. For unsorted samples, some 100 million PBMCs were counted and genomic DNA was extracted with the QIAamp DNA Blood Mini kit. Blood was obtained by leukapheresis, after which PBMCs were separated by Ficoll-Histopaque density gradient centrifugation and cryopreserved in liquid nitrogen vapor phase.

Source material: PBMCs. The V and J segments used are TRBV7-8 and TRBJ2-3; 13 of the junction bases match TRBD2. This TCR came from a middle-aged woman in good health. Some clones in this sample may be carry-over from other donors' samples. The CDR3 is CASSLGTSGGTQYF. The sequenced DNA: TGTGCCAGCAGCTTAGGGACTAGCGGGGGTACGCAGTATTTT.